These 19 T cell receptor beta chains share one sample of origin, sequenced in a study of shared clonotypes between healthy human individuals. The table came from immunoSEQ multiplex PCR; TCRdb's copy has only in-frame clones and leaves some out. This sample has 2 million to 2.5 million clones, with roughly 95% found just once. Source material: naive CD4+ T cells sorted from blood. Subset specified: CD45RA+ positively selected. The source is a man aged 18 to 30 in good health.

The chain combines TRBV28 with TRBJ1-2, with D unresolved. The V gene's germline CDR1 is MDHEN and CDR2 SYDVKM. The CDR3 totals 15 residues. Deletions cut 1 base from V and 0 bases from J, with 9 bases between. CDR3 DNA: TGTGCCAGCAGTTTATCGCAGTCCACTAACTATGGCTACACCTTC. It translates to CASSLSQSTNYGYTF.

The chain couples TRBV30 to TRBJ2-1, with D possibly TRBD2 on 6 matching bases. The V gene's germline CDR1 is GTSNPN and CDR2 SVGIG (reference sequence). The CDR3 consists of 13 residues. Trimming shortened V by 1 base and J by 5 bases, and 9 bases separated the two germline ends. The CDR3 DNA reads as TGTGCCTGGAGTGCAGGGACTCACAATGAGCAGTTCTTC. Protein: CAWSAGTHNEQFF. Together with reference TRBV30 and TRBJ2-1, the CDR3 gives the full variable domain: SQTIHQWPATLVQPVGSPLSLECTVEGTSNPNLYWYRQAAGRGLQLLFYSVGIGQISSEVPQNLSASRPQDRQFILSSKKLLLSDSGFYLCAWSAGTHNEQFFGPGTRLTVL.

The rearrangement joins TRBV30 to TRBJ1-2; tentatively, D is TRBD1 (5 bases). Germline loops: CDR1 GTSNPN, CDR2 SVGIG (reference sequence). Trimming took off 2 bases at V and 8 bases at J, with 12 bases between the two ends. The length of the CDR3 is 12 residues. In nucleotides, the CDR3 is TGTGCCTGGAGTCCCGGGACGGTCGGCTACACCTTC. Amino acids: CAWSPGTVGYTF.

The chain's CDR3 is CASSHSLAPSTGELFF. The CDR3 nucleotides are TGTGCCAGCAGCCATTCGCTAGCGCCTTCCACCGGGGAGCTGTTTTTT. The J gene is TRBJ2-2, the V gene TRBV4-2, with a possible D match to TRBD2 (6 bases). V gave up 3 bases and J gave up 4 bases, with 15 bases separating them. Per germline, CDR1 LGHNA and CDR2 YNFKEQ. This CDR3 comprises 16 residues.

J is TRBJ1-2 and V is TRBV19, with TRBD1 matching 10 bases. In germline, CDR1 is LNHDA, CDR2 SQIVND (reference sequence). The V gene end was trimmed by 5 bases and the J gene end by 2 bases; junction bases not matched to a gene: 5. The CDR3 is 15 residues long. The CDR3 DNA reads TGTGCCAGTAGTGTCGGGGGACAGGGGAACTATGGCTACACCTTC. It specifies CASSVGGQGNYGYTF.

The chain is built from TRBV20-1 and TRBJ1-4; unclear D gene. The length of the CDR3 is 11 residues. Germline values: CDR1 DFQATT, CDR2 SNEGSKA (reference sequence). The V end lost 0 bases, the J end lost 14 bases, and 10 bases lay between the germline ends. The CDR3 reads CSAREGFGLFF. In DNA, the CDR3 is TGCAGTGCTAGAGAGGGCTTCGGCCTGTTTTTT.

The chain has TRBV5-1 and TRBJ2-5; D is perhaps TRBD2 (7 bases). Per the germline V gene, CDR1 is SGHRS and CDR2 is YFSETQ. The CDR3 consists of 15 residues. The V gene lost 2 bases and the J gene lost 2 bases, with 13 bases spanning the gap. The CDR3 sequence: CASSLGGVPQETQYF. CDR3 DNA sequence: TGCGCCAGCAGCTTAGGGGGGGTTCCTCAAGAGACCCAGTACTTC.

The V call is TRBV7-9, the J call TRBJ2-1; D is undetermined. The CDR3 has 14 residues. Trimming shortened V by 5 bases and J by 6 bases, and 14 bases separated the two germline ends. Germline V gene sequence: CDR1 SEHNR, CDR2 FQNEAQ (reference sequence). The CDR3 DNA sequence: TGTGCCAGCAGCCCTCCGTGGAGCGTCAATGAGCAGTTCTTC. Its translation is CASSPPWSVNEQFF.

This clone was detected once. The gene calls are TRBV10-3 and TRBJ2-1, with D unresolved. The ends were cut back, 6 bases at V and 1 base at J, with 13 bases in the middle. CDR3 size: 15 residues. In germline, CDR1 is ENHRY, CDR2 SYGVKD. CDR3 amino acids: CAIRVRSESYNEQFF. In nucleotides, the CDR3 is TGTGCCATCAGGGTTCGGTCGGAGTCCTACAATGAGCAGTTCTTC.

This clone was detected once. The J gene is TRBJ2-7, the V gene TRBV6-1; a possible D gene is TRBD1 (5 bases). Deletions cut 10 bases from V and 4 bases from J, with 14 bases between. The CDR3 runs 12 residues. CDR1 and CDR2 (germline): MNHNS, SASEGT. Written as DNA, the CDR3 is TGTGCCACCTCGACAGATCTATACGAGCAGTACTTC. This translates into CATSTDLYEQYF.

This sequence joins TRBV10-2 and TRBJ2-2; D unresolved. V lost 4 bases and J 5 bases, leaving 8 bases between the germline ends. Germline-derived CDR1 and CDR2 are WSHSY and SAAADI. The CDR3 sequence is 13 residues long. In DNA form, the CDR3 reads TGCGCCAGCAGTGTAGCCTTAACCGGGGAGCTGTTTTTT. Translation gives CASSVALTGELFF.

The chain recombines TRBV21-1 with TRBJ1-2; the D call in the table, TRBD1, was not verified against the DNA. TRBV21-1 is termed a pseudogene. This CDR3 has 14 amino acids. In nucleotides, the CDR3 is TGTGCCAGCAAACAGGGGCGAAGATACTATGGCTACACCTTC. Protein sequence: CASKQGRRYYGYTF.

This clone was recorded only once. This chain uses TRBV10-3 with TRBJ2-3; D is tentatively TRBD1 or TRBD2 (5 bases each). V lost 0 bases, J lost 4 bases, and 14 bases lay in between. The germline V gene encodes CDR1 ENHRY and CDR2 SYGVKD. CDR3 length equals 16 residues. The CDR3 DNA reads as TGTGCCATCAGTGAGTCGAGGGGCCGGGCAGCAGATACGCAGTATTTT. It yields the protein CAISESRGRAADTQYF.

The chain couples TRBV5-4 to TRBJ2-2; D is unresolved. Germline V gene lookup returns CDR1 SGHNT and CDR2 YYREEE (reference sequence). V was clipped by 0 bases and J by 4 bases, with 7 bases between them. The CDR3 is 14 amino acids. CDR3 region: CASSLEAITGELFF. The DNA of the CDR3 is TGTGCCAGCAGCTTGGAGGCTATCACCGGGGAGCTGTTTTTT.

The V and J genes are TRBV18 and TRBJ2-5, with D uncertain. Germline CDR1 reads KGHSH; CDR2 reads LQKENI. The CDR3 is made up of 12 amino acids. Trimming took 2 bases from V and 5 from J, leaving 6 bases between them. The CDR3 DNA reads as TGTGCCAGCTCACCAAGGGTGGAGACCCAGTACTTC. Protein sequence: CASSPRVETQYF. Full variable domain (outside the CDR3, taken from reference TRBV18 and TRBJ2-5): NAGVMQNPRHLVRRRGQEARLRCSPMKGHSHVYWYRQLPEEGLKFMVYLQKENIIDESGMPKERFSAEFPKEGPSILRIQQVVRGDSAAYFCASSPRVETQYFGPGTRLLVL.

V usage is TRBV10-3 and J usage is TRBJ2-3; D is unresolved. V lost 10 bases and J 0 bases, leaving 17 bases between the germline ends. This CDR3 contains 15 residues. Germline CDR1 is ENHRY and CDR2 is SYGVKD. The CDR3 DNA reads TGTGCCAGCCTCAACCCGCGTACTAGCACAGATACGCAGTATTTT. Translated: CASLNPRTSTDTQYF.

In its sample, this clone was seen once. This sequence joins TRBV30 and TRBJ2-7; 7 bases are a match to TRBD2. V gave up 0 bases and J gave up 4 bases; unmatched junction bases: 9. Germline values: CDR1 GTSNPN, CDR2 SVGIG (reference sequence). CDR3 length: 15 amino acids. CDR3 bases: TGTGCCTGGAGTGTACCCAGCGGGATCGTTTACGAGCAGTACTTC. Translated: CAWSVPSGIVYEQYF.

The V and J genes are TRBV2 and TRBJ2-1, with no clear D. V was shortened by 8 bases and J by 6 bases, with 8 bases between the two germline ends. The CDR3 runs 11 residues. Germline V gene lookup returns CDR1 SNHLY and CDR2 FYNNEI. The CDR3 protein is CASAKANEQFF. In DNA form, the CDR3 reads TGTGCCAGCGCAAAGGCCAATGAGCAGTTCTTC.

The J gene is TRBJ2-7, the V gene TRBV6-5, with 11 bases fitting TRBD2. CDR1 and CDR2 from the germline V gene are MNHEY and SVGAGI. The CDR3 extends over 15 amino acids. V gave up 6 bases and J gave up 2 bases; unmatched junction bases: 6. This CDR3 is CASRSPGLAAYEQYF. In DNA, the CDR3 is TGTGCCAGCAGATCACCGGGACTAGCGGCCTACGAGCAGTACTTC.